This is a list of T cell receptor beta chains from one sample in a study of CD8 T cells in Susac syndrome. One entry per CDR3 protein results from TCRdb running MiXCR on the immunoSEQ multiplex PCR reads. The profile covers about 200,000 distinct CDR3 sequences, with roughly 94% appearing a single time and approximately 0.1% taken by the ten largest. The sample was CD4+ T cells from PBMCs. Every receptor here comes from a human donor in good health. The CDR3 runs from the conserved cysteine through the conserved F or W. Each record gives: J gene, D gene, V gene, CDR3 protein, CDR3 DNA. D genes are given only for firm matches.

TRBJ2-7 . TRBV23-1 CASSQSSSYEQYF TGCGCCAGCAGTCAATCCAGCTCCTACGAGCAGTACTTC
TRBJ1-2 TRBD1 TRBV7-2 CASSLVAGTGPYGYTF TGTGCCAGCAGCTTAGTTGCCGGGACAGGCCCTTATGGCTACACCTTC
TRBJ2-1 . TRBV5-1 CASKETVEVYNEQFF TGCGCCAGCAAGGAAACAGTCGAGGTTTACAATGAGCAGTTCTTC
TRBJ2-3 TRBD2 TRBV25-1 CASNLAGGDTQYF TGTGCCAGCAATCTAGCGGGAGGGGATACGCAGTATTTT
TRBJ2-3 . TRBV29-1 CSTERDIGTDTQYF TGCAGCACCGAAAGGGACATTGGGACAGATACGCAGTATTTT
TRBJ1-2 TRBD1 TRBV4-3 CASSQDPTGDYSGYTF TGCGCCAGCAGCCAAGATCCCACAGGGGACTACTCTGGCTACACCTTC
TRBJ1-2 . TRBV5-4 CASSMNRVYGYTF TGTGCCAGCAGCATGAACAGGGTTTACGGCTACACCTTC
TRBJ2-5 . TRBV5-1 CASSSQGLQETQYF TGCGCCAGCAGCTCACAGGGCCTCCAAGAGACCCAGTACTTC
TRBJ2-7 TRBD2 TRBV4-2 CASSQDRLAGNYEQYF TGTGCCAGCAGCCAAGATCGACTAGCGGGGAACTACGAGCAGTACTTC
TRBJ1-2 . TRBV3-1 CASSLGVSGYTF TGTGCCAGCAGCCTAGGGGTTAGCGGCTACACCTTC
TRBJ1-5 . TRBV12-3/TRBV12-4 CASSFGMGRISNQPQHF TGTGCCAGCAGTTTTGGTATGGGCAGGATTAGCAATCAGCCCCAGCATTTT
TRBJ1-2 TRBD1 TRBV6-5 CASSYSTGGRGYTF TGTGCCAGCAGTTACTCCACAGGGGGTCGTGGCTACACCTTC
TRBJ2-6 . TRBV18 CASSPGTLSGANVLTF TGTGCCAGCTCACCCGGGACGCTCTCTGGGGCCAACGTCCTGACTTTC